This T cell receptor beta chain was sequenced for a study of blood T cell repertoires in COVID-19. Turning to the study itself: There were acute and convalescent COVID-19 samples, and they came from the United States, Italy and Spain. T cells, B-cell-depleted T cells, or PBMCs provided the cDNA or gDNA that served as material.

Profiling relied on immunoSEQ multiplex PCR, and the TCRdb table lists in-frame clones only, not all of them. In the table there are roughly 60,000 clones, 75% to 90% of which are singletons. Germline loops: CDR1 SNHLY, CDR2 FYNNEI. V shed 4 bases and J 4 bases; nucleotides not matched to a gene: 11. The CDR3 runs 18 residues. The material sequenced was peripheral blood. The rearrangement links TRBV2 to TRBJ2-2; 11 bases match TRBD2. The clonotype originates from a man aged 80 or over with acute or convalescent COVID-19. The CDR3 DNA is TGTGCCAGCAGTGGACCCATGGGGGGACTAGCGGCCACCGGGGAGCTGTTTTTT. Its protein is CASSGPMGGLAATGELFF.